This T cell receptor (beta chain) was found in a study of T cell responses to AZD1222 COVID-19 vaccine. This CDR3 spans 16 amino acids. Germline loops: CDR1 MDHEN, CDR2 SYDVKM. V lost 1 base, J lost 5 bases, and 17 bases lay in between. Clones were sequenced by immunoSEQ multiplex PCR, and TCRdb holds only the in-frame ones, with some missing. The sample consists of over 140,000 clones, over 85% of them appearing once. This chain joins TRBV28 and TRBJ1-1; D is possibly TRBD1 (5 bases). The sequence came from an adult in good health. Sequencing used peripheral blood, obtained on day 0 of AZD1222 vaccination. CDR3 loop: CASSLFGAGGRTEAFF. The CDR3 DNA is TGTGCCAGCAGTTTATTCGGCGCGGGGGGTAGGACTGAAGCTTTCTTT. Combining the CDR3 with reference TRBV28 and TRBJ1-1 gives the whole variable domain DVKVTQSSRYLVKRTGEKVFLECVQDMDHENMFWYRQDPGLGLRLIYFSYDVKMKEKGDIPEGYSVSREKKERFSLILESASTNQTSMYLCASSLFGAGGRTEAFFGQGTRLTVV.